This entry concerns a single TCR beta chain. Antigen: not known. The sample belongs to a study of Ad26.COV2.S vaccination and SARS-CoV-2 variants. General study results and limits: Spike-specific TCR breadth was greater after Ad26.COV2.S than placebo.

The germline CDR1 and CDR2 sequences are SGHVS and FNYEAQ. The CDR3 has 16 residues. The V end was cut by 2 bases, the J end by 4 bases, with 14 bases between. The data were produced by immunoSEQ multiplex PCR, yet TCRdb's version contains in-frame clones alone and is incomplete. This table has roughly 400,000 clones, roughly 90% appearing once. Sample treatment: approximately 18 received Ad26.COV2.S at low or high dose, single or two shots; roughly 5 received placebo; per-sample allocation not given. Repertoires come from day 63 after the first vaccine or placebo injection. An adult donor aged 18-55 years was enrolled in Boston.

This rearrangement joins TRBV7-6 to TRBJ2-2, with a possible D match to TRBD2 (6 bases). Material: peripheral blood, obtained in a trial of Ad26.COV2.S vaccine versus placebo. This receptor was taken from a person between 18 and 59 years old who received the Ad26.COV2.S COVID-19 vaccine or a placebo. CDR3 DNA sequence: TGTGCCAGCAGCTTAATTGCGGGGTTCTTCACCGGGGAGCTGTTTTTT. This sequence encodes CASSLIAGFFTGELFF.